Shown below are 18 T cell receptor beta chains from a single sample sequenced in a study of blood T cell repertoires in COVID-19. Assay: immunoSEQ multiplex PCR; the TCRdb copy retains only in-frame clones and omits some. The sample consists of about 250,000 clones, roughly 87% of them appearing once. The sequenced sample was peripheral blood. Receptors were obtained from a man aged 18 to 35 with active or convalescent COVID-19.

This chain connects TRBV2 to TRBJ2-1, with D perhaps TRBD2 (7 bases). CDR1 is SNHLY and CDR2 is FYNNEI in the germline V gene. The germline V and J ends were trimmed by 9 bases and 5 bases, with 11 bases remaining between them. The CDR3 runs 12 residues. CDR3 loop: CASTGGHNEQFF. The CDR3 nucleotides are TGTGCCAGTACGGGGGGCCACAATGAGCAGTTCTTC.

The rearrangement links TRBV6-1 to TRBJ2-3, with TRBD2 matching over 11 bases. The CDR3 spans 16 residues. Germline V lookup: CDR1 MNHNS, CDR2 SASEGT. The ends lost 4 bases at V and 4 bases at J; junction bases unmatched: 7. CDR3 DNA: TGTGCCAGCAGTGCCTCTACTAGCGGGAGTCCAGATACGCAGTATTTT. Translated: CASSASTSGSPDTQYF.

The chain couples TRBV6-6 to TRBJ1-4; 7 bases are shared with TRBD1. The CDR3 has 14 amino acids. The J segment lost 3 bases and the V segment lost 5 bases, leaving 3 bases of the junction unmatched. Germline CDR1 reads MNHNY; CDR2 reads SVGAGI (reference sequence). The CDR3 loop reads CASSPGQANEKLFF. The CDR3 DNA follows: TGTGCCAGCAGTCCAGGACAGGCTAATGAAAAACTGTTTTTT.

CDR3 DNA: TGTGCCAGCAGCGTAGAGTCGCCCAGCTATGGCTACACCTTC. This sequence encodes CASSVESPSYGYTF. The J gene is TRBJ1-2, the V gene TRBV9; D gene ambiguous. The CDR3 covers 14 residues. Trimming pared 0 bases from V and 4 bases from J, leaving 10 bases between. In germline, CDR1 is SGDLS, CDR2 YYNGEE.

J is TRBJ1-1 and V is TRBV6-2 or TRBV6-3, with D unresolved. The CDR3 has 15 residues. The germline CDR1 and CDR2 sequences are MNHEY and SVGEGT. Deletions cut 0 bases from V and 6 bases from J, with 14 bases between. This CDR3 reads CASSYSSYLGAEAFF. CDR3 nucleotide sequence: TGTGCCAGCAGTTACTCATCGTATTTGGGCGCTGAAGCTTTCTTT.

A remark on this clone: Other nucleotide sequences from this sample produce the same CDR3. The rearrangement joins TRBV9 to TRBJ2-3, with 9 bases matching TRBD2. Germline CDR1 SGDLS, CDR2 YYNGEE. The CDR3 contains 15 residues. V dropped 2 bases and J dropped 0; count of bases not matched to a gene: 1. This CDR3 is CASSVGTSSTDTQYF. Written as DNA, the CDR3 is TGTGCCAGCAGCGTGGGGACTAGCAGCACAGATACGCAGTATTTT.

This clone showed up just a few times. The chain employs TRBV7-2 and TRBJ1-4; possibly TRBD1 for D (5 bases). This CDR3 has 16 amino acids. Germline V gene lookup returns CDR1 SGHTA and CDR2 FQGNSA. V lost 5 bases and J 2 bases, leaving 15 bases between the germline ends. The CDR3 spells CASSPFMGGTNEKLFF. The CDR3 DNA reads TGTGCCAGCAGCCCTTTTATGGGGGGGACTAATGAAAAACTGTTTTTT.

V is TRBV18 and J is TRBJ1-2, with D unclear. Germline-derived CDR1 and CDR2 are KGHSH and LQKENI. CDR3 length: 15 amino acids. Trimming took 3 bases from V and 9 from J, leaving 20 bases between them. This CDR3 is CASSPVGPELGRYTF. The CDR3 nucleotides are TGTGCCAGCTCACCGGTTGGCCCGGAGCTCGGTCGCTACACCTTC.

The gene calls are TRBV29-1 and TRBJ2-5; perhaps TRBD1 as D (6 bases). The CDR3 covers 14 residues. Trimming removed 6 bases at V and 1 base at J, with 15 bases between. CDR1 is SQVTM and CDR2 is ANQGSEA in the germline V gene. The CDR3 DNA reads TGCAGCGTGGGATCAGGGGCCTTCCAAGAGACCCAGTACTTC. Translation gives CSVGSGAFQETQYF.

J is TRBJ1-3 and V is TRBV6-5; D possibly corresponds to TRBD1 (6 bases). Trimming removed 6 bases from V and 0 bases from J, with 12 bases in between. Germline V gene data show CDR1 as MNHEY and CDR2 as SVGAGI. The CDR3 contains 15 residues. The CDR3 DNA sequence: TGTGCCAGCAGCCGAGGGGGGGGCTCTGGAAACACCATATATTTT. This gives the protein CASSRGGGSGNTIYF.

The chain has TRBV15 and TRBJ1-6; unclear D gene. This CDR3 has 17 residues. Germline-derived CDR1 and CDR2 are LNHNV and YYDKDF (reference sequence). V was cut by 0 bases and J by 7 bases, with 16 bases left in between. The CDR3 loop reads CATSRDRLRGANSPLHF. The CDR3 DNA reads as TGTGCCACCAGCAGAGATCGGTTAAGAGGAGCGAATTCACCCCTCCACTTT.

The chain couples TRBV5-4 to TRBJ1-2, with D uncertain. CDR1 and CDR2 (germline): SGHNT, YYREEE (reference sequence). The CDR3 is 15 residues long. V lost 4 bases to trimming and J lost 8 bases, with 21 bases between them. Here the CDR3 DNA reads TGTGCCAGCAGCGCGACCCCAGGAACATCCTTGGGCTACACCTTC. This gives the protein CASSATPGTSLGYTF.

This chain uses TRBV20-1 with TRBJ2-7; 7 bases are shared with TRBD2. Germline V gene data show CDR1 as DFQATT and CDR2 as SNEGSKA (reference sequence). The CDR3 loop spans 15 amino acids. The junction had 15 bases not matched to a gene; V was cut back by 3 bases and J by 7 bases. The CDR3 bases are TGCAGTGCTAGTGCCCCCGGGACCCACGGGGGGGAGCAGTACTTC. Protein product: CSASAPGTHGGEQYF.

The chain is built from TRBV5-1 and TRBJ1-2, with TRBD1 as a possible D gene (6 bases). The CDR3 is 13 residues long. CDR1 is SGHRS, CDR2 YFSETQ, per germline. V was pared by 0 bases and J by 6 bases, with 9 bases between. CDR3 protein: CASSLEQGNGYTF. The CDR3, as DNA: TGCGCCAGCAGCTTGGAACAGGGCAATGGCTACACCTTC. The whole variable domain, remainder taken from reference TRBV5-1 and TRBJ1-2, is KAGVTQTPRYLIKTRGQQVTLSCSPISGHRSVSWYQQTPGQGLQFLFEYFSETQRNKGNFPGRFSGRQFSNSRSEMNVSTLELGDSALYLCASSLEQGNGYTFGSGTRLTVV.

The chain recombines TRBV6-2 or TRBV6-3 with TRBJ1-2, with 10 bases that match TRBD1. The germline V gene encodes CDR1 MNHEY and CDR2 SVGEGT. There are 15 residues in the CDR3. With V trimmed by 0 bases and J by 5 bases, 3 bases remained unmatched. CDR3 in amino acids: CASSYSGQGIYGYTF. The CDR3, as DNA: TGTGCCAGCAGTTACTCGGGACAGGGGATTTATGGCTACACCTTC.

The chain uses TRBV23-1 and TRBJ2-6; TRBD1 agrees at 9 bases. TRBV23-1 is an open reading frame, and its role is uncertain. Trimming cost V 2 bases and J 4 bases; bases outside gene matches: 12. The CDR3 length is 19 residues. CDR3 nucleotide sequence: TGCGCCAGCAGTCAACCCTCTCCAGGACAGGGGCTCGGGGCCAACGTCCTGACTTTC. Translating it yields CASSQPSPGQGLGANVLTF.

V gene TRBV6-5 combines with J gene TRBJ1-5; a weak D match, TRBD1 (6 bases). With 7 bases removed from V and 1 base from J, the gap between germline ends came to 11 bases. CDR3 length: 14 amino acids. The germline V gene encodes CDR1 MNHEY and CDR2 SVGAGI. The CDR3 DNA reads as TGTGCCAGCATTTTTGGGGGCAGCAATCAGCCCCAGCATTTT. Translation: CASIFGGSNQPQHF.

The chain couples TRBV9 to TRBJ2-1; no firm D call. V was pared by 3 bases and J by 6 bases, with 13 bases between. Germline V gene sequence: CDR1 SGDLS, CDR2 YYNGEE. This CDR3 is 14 amino acids long. This chain's CDR3 is CASSGRESVNEQFF. The CDR3 DNA follows: TGTGCCAGCAGCGGTAGAGAGTCGGTCAATGAGCAGTTCTTC.